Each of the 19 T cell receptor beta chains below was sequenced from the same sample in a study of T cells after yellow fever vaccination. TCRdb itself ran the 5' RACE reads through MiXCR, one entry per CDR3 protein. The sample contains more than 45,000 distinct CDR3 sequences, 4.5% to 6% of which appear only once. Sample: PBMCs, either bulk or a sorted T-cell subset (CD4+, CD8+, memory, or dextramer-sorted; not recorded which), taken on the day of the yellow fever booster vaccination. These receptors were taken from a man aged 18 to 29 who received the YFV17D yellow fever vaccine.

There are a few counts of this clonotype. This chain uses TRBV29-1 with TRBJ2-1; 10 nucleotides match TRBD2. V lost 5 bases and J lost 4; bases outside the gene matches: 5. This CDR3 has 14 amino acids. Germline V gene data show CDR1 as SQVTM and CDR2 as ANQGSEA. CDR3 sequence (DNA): TGCAGCGTTTCGTTTAGCGGGGGGTACAATGAGCAGTTCTTC. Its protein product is CSVSFSGGYNEQFF.

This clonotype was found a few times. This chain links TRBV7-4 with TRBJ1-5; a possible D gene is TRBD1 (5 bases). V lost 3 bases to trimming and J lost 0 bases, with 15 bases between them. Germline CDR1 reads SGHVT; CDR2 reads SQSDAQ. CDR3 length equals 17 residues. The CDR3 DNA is TGTGCCAGCAGCTTCCGCGGGGGGGGAGATAGCAATCAGCCCCAGCATTTT. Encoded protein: CASSFRGGGDSNQPQHF.

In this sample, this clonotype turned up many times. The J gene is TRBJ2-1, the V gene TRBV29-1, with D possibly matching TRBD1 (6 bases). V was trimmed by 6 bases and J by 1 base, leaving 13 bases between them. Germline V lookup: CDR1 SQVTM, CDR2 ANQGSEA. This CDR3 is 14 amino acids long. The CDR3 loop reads CSVPGQGSYNEQFF. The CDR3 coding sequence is TGCAGCGTCCCCGGGCAGGGGTCCTACAATGAGCAGTTCTTC.

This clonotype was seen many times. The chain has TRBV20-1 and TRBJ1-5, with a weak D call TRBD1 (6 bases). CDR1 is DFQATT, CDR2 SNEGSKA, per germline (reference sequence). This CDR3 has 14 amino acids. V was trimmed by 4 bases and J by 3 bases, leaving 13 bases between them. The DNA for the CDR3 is TGCAGTGCTAAGCGGGGGGCTCTCAATCAGCCCCAGCATTTT. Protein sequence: CSAKRGALNQPQHF.

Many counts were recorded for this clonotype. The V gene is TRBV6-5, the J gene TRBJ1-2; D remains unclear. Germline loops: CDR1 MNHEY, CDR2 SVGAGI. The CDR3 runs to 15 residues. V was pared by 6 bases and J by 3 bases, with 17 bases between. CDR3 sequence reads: CASRRSPPGHYGYTF. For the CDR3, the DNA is TGTGCCAGCAGGCGGTCGCCACCCGGGCACTATGGCTACACCTTC.

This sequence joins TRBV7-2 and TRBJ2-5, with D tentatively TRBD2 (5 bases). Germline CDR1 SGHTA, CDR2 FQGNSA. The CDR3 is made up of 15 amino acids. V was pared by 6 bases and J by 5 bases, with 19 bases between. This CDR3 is CASRSGVHPGETQYF. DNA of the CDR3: TGTGCCAGCAGATCCGGGGTCCACCCCGGGGAGACCCAGTACTTC.

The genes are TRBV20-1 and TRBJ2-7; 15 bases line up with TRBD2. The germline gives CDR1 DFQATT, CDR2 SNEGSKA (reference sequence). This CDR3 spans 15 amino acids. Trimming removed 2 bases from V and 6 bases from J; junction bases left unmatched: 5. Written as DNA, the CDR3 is TGCAGTGCTAGACTTAGGGGACTAGCGGGGGGCGAGCAGTACTTC. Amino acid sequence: CSARLRGLAGGEQYF.

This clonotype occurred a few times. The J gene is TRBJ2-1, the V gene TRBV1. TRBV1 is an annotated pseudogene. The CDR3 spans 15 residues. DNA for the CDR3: TGCACCAGCAGCCAGGACGGGGAACCCTACAATGAGCAGTTCTTC. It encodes CTSSQDGEPYNEQFF.

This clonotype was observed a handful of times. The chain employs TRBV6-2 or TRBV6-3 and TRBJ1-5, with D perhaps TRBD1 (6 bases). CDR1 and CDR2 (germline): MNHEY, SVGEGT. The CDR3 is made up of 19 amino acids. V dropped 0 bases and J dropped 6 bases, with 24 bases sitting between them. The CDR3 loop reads CASSYSPSQGSGESQPQHF. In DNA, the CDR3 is TGTGCCAGCAGTTACTCGCCGTCGCAGGGGAGCGGAGAAAGTCAGCCCCAGCATTTT.

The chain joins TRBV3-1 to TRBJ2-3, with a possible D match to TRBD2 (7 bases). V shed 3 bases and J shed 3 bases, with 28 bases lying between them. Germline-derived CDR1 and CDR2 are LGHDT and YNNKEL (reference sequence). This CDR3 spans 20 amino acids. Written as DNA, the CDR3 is TGTGCCAGCAGCCACCGACGGGGGCGGGGGCCCTACATTAGGACAGATACGCAGTATTTT. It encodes CASSHRRGRGPYIRTDTQYF.

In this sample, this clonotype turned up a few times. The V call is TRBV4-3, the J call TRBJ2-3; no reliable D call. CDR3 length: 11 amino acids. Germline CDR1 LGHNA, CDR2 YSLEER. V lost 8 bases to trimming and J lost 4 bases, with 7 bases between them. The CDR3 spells CASPFSDTQYF. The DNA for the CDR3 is TGCGCCAGCCCTTTCTCAGATACGCAGTATTTT.

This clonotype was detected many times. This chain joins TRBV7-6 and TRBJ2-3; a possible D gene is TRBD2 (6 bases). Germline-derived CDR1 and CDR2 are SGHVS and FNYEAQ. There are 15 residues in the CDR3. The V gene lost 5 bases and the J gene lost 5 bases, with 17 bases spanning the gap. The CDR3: CASSLGTRRQDTQYF. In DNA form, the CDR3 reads TGTGCCAGCAGCCTGGGGACTCGACGACAAGATACGCAGTATTTT.

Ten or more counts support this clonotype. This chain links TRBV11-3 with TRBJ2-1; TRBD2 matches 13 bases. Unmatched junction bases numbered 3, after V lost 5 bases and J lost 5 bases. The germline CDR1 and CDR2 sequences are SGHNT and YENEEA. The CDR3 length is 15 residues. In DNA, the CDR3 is TGTGCCAGCAGCCCACTAGCGGGGGGGGACAATGAGCAGTTCTTC. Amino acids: CASSPLAGGDNEQFF.

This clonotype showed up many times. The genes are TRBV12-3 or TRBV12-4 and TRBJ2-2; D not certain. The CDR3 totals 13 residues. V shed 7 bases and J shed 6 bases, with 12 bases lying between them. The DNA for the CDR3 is TGTGCCAGCACCTACCGTGGTCCCGGGGAGCTGTTTTTT. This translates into CASTYRGPGELFF.

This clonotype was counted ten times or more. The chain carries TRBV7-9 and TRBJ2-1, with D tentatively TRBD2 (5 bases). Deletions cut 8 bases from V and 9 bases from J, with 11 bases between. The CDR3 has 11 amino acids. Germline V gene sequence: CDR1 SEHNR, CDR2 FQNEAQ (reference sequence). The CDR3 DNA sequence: TGTGCCAGCGGAACTGCGGGTGAGCAGTTCTTC. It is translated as CASGTAGEQFF. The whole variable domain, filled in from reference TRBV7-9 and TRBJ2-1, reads DTGVSQNPRHKITKRGQNVTFRCDPISEHNRLYWYRQTLGQGPEFLTYFQNEAQLEKSRLLSDRFSAERPKGSFSTLEIQRTEQGDSAMYLCASGTAGEQFFGPGTRLTVL.

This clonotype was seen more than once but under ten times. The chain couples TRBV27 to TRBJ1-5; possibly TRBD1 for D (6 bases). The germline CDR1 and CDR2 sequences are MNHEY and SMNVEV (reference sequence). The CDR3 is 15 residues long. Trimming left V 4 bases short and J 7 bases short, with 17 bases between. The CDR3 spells CASSSTLAGVQPQHF. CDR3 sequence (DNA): TGTGCCAGCAGTTCTACTTTGGCAGGGGTGCAGCCCCAGCATTTT.

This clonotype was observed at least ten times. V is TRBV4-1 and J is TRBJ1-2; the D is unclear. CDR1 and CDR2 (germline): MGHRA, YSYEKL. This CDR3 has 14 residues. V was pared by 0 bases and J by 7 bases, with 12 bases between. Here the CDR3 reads CASSQDLGFLGYTF. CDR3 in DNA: TGCGCCAGCAGCCAAGATCTGGGTTTCCTTGGCTACACCTTC.

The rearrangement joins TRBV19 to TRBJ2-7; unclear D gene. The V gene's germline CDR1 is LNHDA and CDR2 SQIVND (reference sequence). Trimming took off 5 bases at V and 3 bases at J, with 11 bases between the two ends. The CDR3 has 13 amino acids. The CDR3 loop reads CASSWQKDYEQYF. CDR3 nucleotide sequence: TGTGCCAGTAGTTGGCAGAAAGACTACGAGCAGTACTTC. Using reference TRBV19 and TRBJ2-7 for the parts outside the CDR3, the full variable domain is DGGITQSPKYLFRKEGQNVTLSCEQNLNHDAMYWYRQDPGQGLRLIYYSQIVNDFQKGDIAEGYSVSREKKESFPLTVTSAQKNPTAFYLCASSWQKDYEQYFGPGTRLTVT.

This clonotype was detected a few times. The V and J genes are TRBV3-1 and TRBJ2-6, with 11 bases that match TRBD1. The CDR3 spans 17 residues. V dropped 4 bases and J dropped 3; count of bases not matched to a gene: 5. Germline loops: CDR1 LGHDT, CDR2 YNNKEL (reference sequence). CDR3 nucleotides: TGTGCCAGCAGCCCAGGACAGGGGGCACGTGGGGCCAACGTCCTGACTTTC. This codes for CASSPGQGARGANVLTF.